This TCR beta chain was obtained from a study of CD8 T cells in Susac syndrome. RNA in amounts of roughly 0.5 to 1 ug was reverse transcribed with random hexamers. Via MiXCR, TCRdb re-called the immunoSEQ multiplex PCR reads, giving one row per CDR3 protein. The sample carries about 200,000 distinct CDR3 sequences, approximately 93% recorded once. TCR beta sequencing was performed on blood CD8+ and CD4+ T cells. In germline, CDR1 is MDHEN, CDR2 SYDVKM. V dropped 8 bases and J dropped 5; count of bases not matched to a gene: 5. This CDR3 has 14 residues. This clonotype was obtained from a human donor in good health. Sequencing input: CD4+ T cells from PBMCs. The chain links TRBV28 to TRBJ2-2, with 10 positions matching TRBD1. The CDR3 nucleotides are TGTGCCAGCGACAGGGGGCAGGGAACCGGGGAGCTGTTTTTT. Its translation: CASDRGQGTGELFF.